This T cell receptor (beta chain) was retrieved from a study of T cells in Graves' hyperthyroidism and ophthalmopathy. There are a few counts of this clonotype. Trimming took off 2 bases at V and 5 bases at J, with 6 bases between the two ends. The CDR3 consists of 12 residues. The germline V gene encodes CDR1 SEHNR and CDR2 FQNEAQ (reference sequence). Amplification of TCR beta CDR3 regions used RNA as the template. Primed by the HTBI set, a first-round RT-PCR was run on the TCR CDR3. TCRdb re-analysed the multiplex PCR reads in MiXCR, keeping a single row per CDR3 protein. The sample has hundreds of thousands of distinct CDR3 sequences; 15% to 20% are singletons. Diagnostic assessment was based on clinical symptoms, serum thyroxine and TRAb, thyroid ultrasound and orbital computed tomography.

The material sequenced was blood. This sequence joins TRBV7-9 and TRBJ1-2; no clear D. This clonotype was obtained from a woman in her twenties or thirties with Graves' hyperthyroidism. CDR3 amino acids: CASSLWVYGYTF. The CDR3 region has the DNA TGTGCCAGCAGCTTATGGGTTTATGGCTACACCTTC.